The next 30 T cell receptor beta chains were all read from a single sample in a study of beta chain features in type 1 diabetes. Their recognized antigens are unknown. Every isolated RNA sample was fully reverse transcribed, so sequencing captured expressed TCRB transcripts. Assay used: immunoSEQ multiplex PCR; TCRdb lists only in-frame clones, some missing. Among over 200,000 clones, about 11% were seen once, and the ten largest hold roughly 0.017%. Overall study findings and caveats: Patients with Type 1 diabetes showed moderately but significantly shorter TCRB CDR3s in all four CD4+ subsets.

Sequences were obtained from naive CD4+ T cells from blood. All receptors derive from a man aged 30 to 39 with type 1 diabetes.

This clone was counted between two and nine times. The chain combines TRBV5-6 with TRBJ2-3; TRBD2 matches 7 bases. The CDR3 is 14 residues long. With V trimmed by 2 bases and J by 0 bases, 0 bases remained unmatched. Germline CDR1 is SGHDT and CDR2 is YYEEEE. Here the CDR3 reads CASSFGGSTDTQYF. The CDR3 nucleotides read TGTGCCAGCAGCTTCGGGGGGAGCACAGATACGCAGTATTTT.

This clone turned up a few times. The genes are TRBV5-6 and TRBJ2-5; maybe TRBD2 (7 bases). Trimming cost V 7 bases and J 6 bases, with 19 bases left between them. Germline-derived CDR1 and CDR2 are SGHDT and YYEEEE. The CDR3 is 14 residues long. CDR3 bases: TGTGCCAGCCCTAGGACTGGGGGGGCGAAGACCCAGTACTTC. This translates into CASPRTGGAKTQYF.

The chain has TRBV2 and TRBJ1-1; possibly TRBD1 for D (5 bases). V dropped 7 bases and J dropped 0 bases, with 12 bases sitting between them. The germline CDR1 and CDR2 sequences are SNHLY and FYNNEI. This CDR3 spans 14 amino acids. CDR3 nucleotide sequence: TGTGCCAGCAAGTACAGGCCTCTGAACACTGAAGCTTTCTTT. This encodes CASKYRPLNTEAFF.

This clone has more than one count but fewer than ten. As DNA, the CDR3 is TGTGCCACAACTAAGGTGGAGACCCAGTACTTC. Its translation is CATTKVETQYF. V is TRBV2 and J is TRBJ2-5, with D hard to call. Trimming stripped 10 bases from V and 5 bases from J, with 11 bases between. In germline, CDR1 is SNHLY, CDR2 FYNNEI. The CDR3 runs to 11 residues.

The chain uses TRBV6-6 and TRBJ1-2, with 10 bases that match TRBD1. V was clipped by 5 bases and J by 8 bases; unmatched bases: 11. Per germline, CDR1 MNHNY and CDR2 SVGAGI (reference sequence). The CDR3 has 15 amino acids. CDR3 sequence (DNA): TGTGCCAGCAGTAGAATCGCGACAGGGGGCGGCGGCTACACCTTC. It encodes CASSRIATGGGGYTF.

The chain has TRBV5-6 and TRBJ2-1; possibly TRBD2 for D (6 bases). Trimming cost V 5 bases and J 4 bases, with 13 bases left between them. The CDR3 totals 14 residues. The germline CDR1 and CDR2 sequences are SGHDT and YYEEEE. The CDR3 sequence: CASRDIGTYNEQFF. The CDR3 nucleotides read TGTGCCAGCAGGGACATAGGGACTTACAATGAGCAGTTCTTC.

The chain recombines TRBV29-1 with TRBJ2-3; 7 bases line up with TRBD2. The CDR3 sequence is 15 residues long. The V segment lost 4 bases and the J segment 4 bases; nucleotides outside the gene matches: 11. The germline CDR1 and CDR2 sequences are SQVTM and ANQGSEA. CDR3 residues: CSVVPPGGMSDTQYF. The CDR3, as DNA: TGCAGCGTTGTTCCACCGGGGGGTATGTCAGATACGCAGTATTTT.

This clone was seen a handful of times. The chain couples TRBV7-2 to TRBJ2-7, with unresolved D. The CDR3 runs to 14 residues. Germline values: CDR1 SGHTA, CDR2 FQGNSA. The V end was cut by 2 bases, the J end by 5 bases, with 13 bases between. Here the CDR3 DNA reads TGTGCCAGCAGCTTACACCTGATAACAGACGAGCAGTACTTC. It specifies CASSLHLITDEQYF.

This clone was counted between two and nine times. This chain links TRBV21-1 with TRBJ2-3; the DNA was not used to check the table's D call, TRBD1. TRBV21-1 is tagged as a pseudogene. This CDR3 has 16 amino acids. CDR3 residues: CASSKRSGGSSDTQYF. The CDR3 nucleotides read TGTGCCAGCAGCAAAAGGTCAGGGGGCAGTTCAGATACGCAGTATTTT.

This clone was picked up a small number of times. This chain joins TRBV7-9 and TRBJ1-5, with a possible D match to TRBD1 (5 bases). The CDR3 has 14 residues. From germline, CDR1 is SEHNR and CDR2 FQNEAQ (reference sequence). The V end was cut by 5 bases, the J end by 1 base, with 9 bases between. The CDR3 coding sequence is TGTGCCAGCAGCCTGGACATGAGCAATCAGCCCCAGCATTTT. This sequence encodes CASSLDMSNQPQHF.

The chain recombines TRBV18 with TRBJ2-3, with 12 bases identical to TRBD2. The CDR3 totals 16 residues. CDR1 is KGHSH and CDR2 is LQKENI in the germline V gene. J was trimmed by 2 bases and V by 6 bases; bases with no gene match: 6. The CDR3 protein is CASSPGLAGFTDTQYF. CDR3 bases: TGTGCCAGCTCCCCTGGACTAGCGGGGTTCACAGATACGCAGTATTTT.

V usage is TRBV5-1 and J usage is TRBJ2-7; 8 positions match TRBD1. Germline values: CDR1 SGHRS, CDR2 YFSETQ. CDR3 length: 15 amino acids. V was clipped by 4 bases and J by 3 bases; unmatched bases: 9. The CDR3 DNA sequence: TGCGCCAGCAGCCCTGGACAGGGCTGGGACTACGAGCAGTACTTC. It codes for CASSPGQGWDYEQYF.

This chain joins TRBV2 and TRBJ1-1, with 7 nucleotides matching TRBD1. There are 13 residues in the CDR3. After removal of 11 bases from V and 4 bases from J, the junction contained 10 bases not matched to a gene. Germline CDR1 is SNHLY and CDR2 is FYNNEI. CDR3 sequence reads: CAGGQAPATEAFF. CDR3 DNA sequence: TGTGCCGGTGGACAGGCGCCAGCCACTGAAGCTTTCTTT. The full variable domain, rest sourced from reference TRBV2 and TRBJ1-1, is EPEVTQTPSHQVTQMGQEVILRCVPISNHLYFYWYRQILGQKVEFLVSFYNNEISEKSEIFDDQFSVERPDGSNFTLKIRSTKLEDSAMYFCAGGQAPATEAFFGQGTRLTVV.

This clone has only a few counts. The gene calls are TRBV7-9 and TRBJ2-2; 8 bases are a match to TRBD1. Germline V gene lookup returns CDR1 SEHNR and CDR2 FQNEAQ (reference sequence). The J segment lost 6 bases and the V segment lost 5 bases, leaving 11 bases of the junction unmatched. CDR3 length: 16 residues. The CDR3 DNA reads as TGTGCCAGCAGCCTCAGGAGACAGGGGTCGTCCGGGGAGCTGTTTTTT. This codes for CASSLRRQGSSGELFF.

This clone was counted a few times. This rearrangement joins TRBV2 to TRBJ1-5; D unresolved. Germline V gene lookup returns CDR1 SNHLY and CDR2 FYNNEI. This CDR3 is built from 14 residues. V lost 3 bases and J lost 2, with 8 bases in between. This chain's CDR3 is CASSEAWRNQPQHF. In DNA, the CDR3 is TGTGCCAGCAGTGAGGCATGGCGCAATCAGCCCCAGCATTTT.

The chain joins TRBV15 to TRBJ1-2, with D perhaps TRBD1 (6 bases). V was pared by 4 bases and J by 8 bases, with 17 bases between. The germline gives CDR1 LNHNV, CDR2 YYDKDF (reference sequence). This CDR3 region has 14 residues. Written as DNA, the CDR3 is TGTGCCACCAGCAAGGGCAGGGGCGCAGGGGGCTACACCTTC. As protein: CATSKGRGAGGYTF.

The V call is TRBV7-9, the J call TRBJ2-3, with 9 bases identical to TRBD2. After removal of 6 bases from V and 1 base from J, the junction contained 2 bases not matched to a gene. The length of the CDR3 is 14 residues. The germline gives CDR1 SEHNR, CDR2 FQNEAQ (reference sequence). CDR3 loop: CASRPSGGTDTQYF. For the CDR3, the DNA is TGTGCCAGCAGACCTAGCGGGGGCACAGATACGCAGTATTTT.

There are a few counts of this clone. The rearrangement links TRBV14 to TRBJ2-7; D unresolved. Germline V gives CDR1 SGHDN, CDR2 FVKESK. V lost 4 bases, J lost 0 bases, and 10 bases lay in between. The CDR3 contains 14 residues. The CDR3 sequence is CASSRDTGSYEQYF. CDR3 coding DNA: TGTGCCAGCAGCCGTGACACTGGCTCCTACGAGCAGTACTTC.

This clone showed up just a few times. This sequence joins TRBV2 and TRBJ2-7; TRBD2 agrees at 9 bases. After removal of 7 bases from V and 0 bases from J, the junction contained 4 bases not matched to a gene. The length of the CDR3 is 14 residues. Per the germline V gene, CDR1 is SNHLY and CDR2 is FYNNEI. The CDR3 DNA follows: TGTGCCAGCATCGGGACTAGCTACTCCTACGAGCAGTACTTC. It yields the protein CASIGTSYSYEQYF.

The genes are TRBV5-1 and TRBJ2-7, with 8 bases matching TRBD2. The CDR3 contains 15 residues. In germline, CDR1 is SGHRS, CDR2 YFSETQ. J lost 2 bases, V lost 0 bases, and 4 bases had no gene match. The CDR3 loop reads CASSLDIGGAYEQYF. The CDR3 DNA sequence: TGCGCCAGCAGCTTGGATATCGGGGGGGCCTACGAGCAGTACTTC. Full variable domain (rest looked up from reference TRBV5-1 and TRBJ2-7): KAGVTQTPRYLIKTRGQQVTLSCSPISGHRSVSWYQQTPGQGLQFLFEYFSETQRNKGNFPGRFSGRQFSNSRSEMNVSTLELGDSALYLCASSLDIGGAYEQYFGPGTRLTVT.

This clone occurred a few times. V and J are TRBV9 and TRBJ2-2, with TRBD2 identical over 8 bases. The CDR3 sequence is 16 residues long. J gave up 3 bases and V 5 bases, and 9 bases lay outside the gene matches. From germline, CDR1 is SGDLS and CDR2 YYNGEE. The CDR3 protein is CASRSFGSGDTGELFF. DNA for the CDR3: TGTGCCAGCAGATCCTTTGGTAGCGGGGACACCGGGGAGCTGTTTTTT.

The chain links TRBV7-9 to TRBJ2-3, with 7 bases matching TRBD2. Germline CDR1 is SEHNR and CDR2 is FQNEAQ (reference sequence). Trimming removed 5 bases from V and 5 bases from J; junction bases left unmatched: 10. The CDR3 is 15 amino acids. DNA for the CDR3: TGTGCCAGCAGCGACCCGGGACTACCCCTAGATACGCAGTATTTT. Protein: CASSDPGLPLDTQYF. Variable domain in full (rest from reference TRBV7-9 and TRBJ2-3): DTGVSQNPRHKITKRGQNVTFRCDPISEHNRLYWYRQTLGQGPEFLTYFQNEAQLEKSRLLSDRFSAERPKGSFSTLEIQRTEQGDSAMYLCASSDPGLPLDTQYFGPGTRLTVL.

The chain couples TRBV6-1 to TRBJ1-2, with D maybe TRBD1 (5 bases). This CDR3 is built from 15 residues. Trimming removed 8 bases at V and 4 bases at J, with 20 bases between. Looked up from germline, CDR1 is MNHNS and CDR2 is SASEGT. The CDR3 DNA sequence: TGTGCCAGCTCCCCCGAGAAGAGCGGGGGCTATGGCTACACCTTC. Its translation is CASSPEKSGGYGYTF.

The rearrangement uses TRBV7-9 and TRBJ2-1; D not resolved. This CDR3 spans 12 amino acids. CDR1 and CDR2 from the germline V gene are SEHNR and FQNEAQ (reference sequence). V was cut by 4 bases and J by 5 bases, with 6 bases left in between. CDR3 loop: CASSSEHNEQFF. The CDR3 coding sequence is TGTGCCAGCAGCTCGGAGCACAATGAGCAGTTCTTC.

The CDR3 sequence is CASRRLPDLDRGYEQYF. Here the CDR3 DNA reads TGTGCCAGCAGACGCCTTCCCGACTTGGACAGGGGCTACGAGCAGTACTTC. J is TRBJ2-7 and V is TRBV7-8; 9 nucleotides align to TRBD1. V was clipped by 6 bases and J by 3 bases; unmatched bases: 15. CDR3 size: 17 residues. The V gene's germline CDR1 is SGHVS and CDR2 FQNEAQ.

This clone came up a few times. The chain combines TRBV19 with TRBJ2-3; tentative D call: TRBD2 (5 bases). The germline V gene encodes CDR1 LNHDA and CDR2 SQIVND (reference sequence). The CDR3 is 16 residues long. The V end lost 1 base, the J end lost 0 bases, and 11 bases lay between the germline ends. CDR3 region: CASSIATTRSTDTQYF. Written as DNA, the CDR3 is TGTGCCAGTAGTATAGCGACTACTCGGAGCACAGATACGCAGTATTTT. Combining the CDR3 with reference TRBV19 and TRBJ2-3 gives the whole variable domain DGGITQSPKYLFRKEGQNVTLSCEQNLNHDAMYWYRQDPGQGLRLIYYSQIVNDFQKGDIAEGYSVSREKKESFPLTVTSAQKNPTAFYLCASSIATTRSTDTQYFGPGTRLTVL.

The chain employs TRBV5-8 and TRBJ2-4; D may be TRBD1 (6 bases). V lost 0 bases, J lost 8 bases, and 15 bases lay in between. Germline CDR1 and CDR2: SGHTS and YDEGEE. This CDR3 region has 15 residues. The CDR3 sequence is CASSLGGPRGDIQYF. The CDR3 nucleotides read TGTGCCAGCAGCTTGGGAGGTCCCAGGGGCGACATTCAGTACTTC.

The V gene is TRBV14, the J gene TRBJ1-2; 9 nucleotides agree with TRBD1. The CDR3 length is 19 residues. Germline V gene sequence: CDR1 SGHDN, CDR2 FVKESK. Trimming at V came to 3 bases and at J to 6 bases, leaving 20 bases not matched to a gene. CDR3 amino acids: CASSHLPGQGSSWVDGYTF. The CDR3 nucleotides are TGTGCCAGCAGCCACTTACCGGGACAGGGATCTTCGTGGGTTGATGGCTACACCTTC.

The chain links TRBV7-2 to TRBJ1-5; maybe TRBD1 (5 bases). Deletions cut 0 bases from V and 9 bases from J, with 15 bases between. CDR1 and CDR2 from the germline V gene are SGHTA and FQGNSA. This CDR3 is 15 amino acids long. Here the CDR3 DNA reads TGTGCCAGCAGCTTAGCGCATCAGGGCCCAAGGCCCCAGCATTTT. Translating gives CASSLAHQGPRPQHF.

The chain employs TRBV7-2 and TRBJ2-3; D possibly corresponds to TRBD1 (5 bases). The V gene's germline CDR1 is SGHTA and CDR2 FQGNSA. With 3 bases removed from V and 5 bases from J, the gap between germline ends came to 12 bases. The CDR3 totals 14 residues. CDR3 region: CASSLLTVRDTQYF. For the CDR3, the DNA is TGTGCCAGCAGCTTGCTGACAGTTAGAGATACGCAGTATTTT.